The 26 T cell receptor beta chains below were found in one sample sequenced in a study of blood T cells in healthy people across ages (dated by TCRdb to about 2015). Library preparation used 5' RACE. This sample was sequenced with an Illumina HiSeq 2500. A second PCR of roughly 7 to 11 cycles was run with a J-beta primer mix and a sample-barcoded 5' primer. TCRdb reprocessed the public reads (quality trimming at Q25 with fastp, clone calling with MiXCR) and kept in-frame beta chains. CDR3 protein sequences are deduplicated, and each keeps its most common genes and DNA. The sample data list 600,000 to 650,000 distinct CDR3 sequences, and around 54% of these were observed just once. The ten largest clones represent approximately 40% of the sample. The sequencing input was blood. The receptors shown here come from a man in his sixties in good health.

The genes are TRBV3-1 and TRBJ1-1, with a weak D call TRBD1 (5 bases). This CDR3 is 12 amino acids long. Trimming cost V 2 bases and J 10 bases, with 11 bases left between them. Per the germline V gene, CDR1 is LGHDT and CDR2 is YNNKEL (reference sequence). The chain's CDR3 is CASSQPGTGAFF. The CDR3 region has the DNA TGTGCCAGCAGCCAACCCGGGACGGGAGCTTTCTTT.

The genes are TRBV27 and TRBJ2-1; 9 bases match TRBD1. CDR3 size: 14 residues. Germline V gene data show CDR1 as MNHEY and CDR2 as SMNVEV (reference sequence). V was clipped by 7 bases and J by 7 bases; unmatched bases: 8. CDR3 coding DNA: TGTGCCAGCAACCGACAGGGGGGATATAATGAGCAGTTCTTC. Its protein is CASNRQGGYNEQFF.

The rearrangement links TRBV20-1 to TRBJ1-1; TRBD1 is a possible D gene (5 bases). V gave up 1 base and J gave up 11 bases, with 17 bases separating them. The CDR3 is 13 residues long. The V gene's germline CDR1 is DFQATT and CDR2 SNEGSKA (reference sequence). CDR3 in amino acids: CSARVEGQPGAFF. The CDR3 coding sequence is TGCAGTGCTAGAGTTGAGGGGCAACCTGGGGCTTTCTTT.

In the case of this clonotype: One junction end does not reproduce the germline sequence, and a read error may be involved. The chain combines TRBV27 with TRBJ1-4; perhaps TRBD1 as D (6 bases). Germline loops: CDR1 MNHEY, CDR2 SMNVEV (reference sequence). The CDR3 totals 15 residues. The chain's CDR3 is CASSTGTAGYENLFF. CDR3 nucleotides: TGTGCCAGCAGTACAGGGACGGCGGGTTATGAAAACCTGTTTTTT.

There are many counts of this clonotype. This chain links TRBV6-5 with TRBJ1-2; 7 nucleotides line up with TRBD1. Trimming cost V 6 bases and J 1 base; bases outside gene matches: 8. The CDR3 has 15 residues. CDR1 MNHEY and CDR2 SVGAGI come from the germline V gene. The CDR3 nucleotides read TGTGCCAGCAGGGGCCAGGGGGTCGGTAACTATGGCTACACCTTC. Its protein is CASRGQGVGNYGYTF.

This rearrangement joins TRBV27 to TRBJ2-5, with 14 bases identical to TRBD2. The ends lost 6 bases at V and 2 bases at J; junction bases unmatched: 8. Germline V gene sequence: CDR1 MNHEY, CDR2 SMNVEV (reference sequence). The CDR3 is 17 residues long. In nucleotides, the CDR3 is TGTGCCAGCAGGCCGGGACTAGCGGGGGTTGGGCAAGAGACCCAGTACTTC. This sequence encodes CASRPGLAGVGQETQYF.

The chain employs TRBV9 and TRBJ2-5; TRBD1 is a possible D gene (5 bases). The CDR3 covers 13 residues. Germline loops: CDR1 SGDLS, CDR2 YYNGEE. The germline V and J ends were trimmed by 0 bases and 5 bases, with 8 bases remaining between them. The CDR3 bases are TGTGCCAGCAGCGTAGGACCAGGGGAGACCCAGTACTTC. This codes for CASSVGPGETQYF.

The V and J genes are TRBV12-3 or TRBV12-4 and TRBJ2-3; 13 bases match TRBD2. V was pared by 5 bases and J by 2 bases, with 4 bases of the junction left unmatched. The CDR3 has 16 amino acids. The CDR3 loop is CASSATSGGFTDTQYF. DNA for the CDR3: TGTGCCAGCAGTGCGACTAGCGGGGGGTTCACAGATACGCAGTATTTT.

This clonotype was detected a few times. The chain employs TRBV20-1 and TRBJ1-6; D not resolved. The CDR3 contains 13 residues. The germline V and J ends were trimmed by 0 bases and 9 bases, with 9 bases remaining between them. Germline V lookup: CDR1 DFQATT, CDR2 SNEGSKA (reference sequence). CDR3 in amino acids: CSAREGISSPLHF. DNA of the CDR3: TGCAGTGCTAGAGAGGGGATTTCTTCACCCCTCCACTTT.

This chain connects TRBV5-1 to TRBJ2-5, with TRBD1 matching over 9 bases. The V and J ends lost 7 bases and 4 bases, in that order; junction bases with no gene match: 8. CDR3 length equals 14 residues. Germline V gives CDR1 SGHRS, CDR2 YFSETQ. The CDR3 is CASRTGTGTETQYF. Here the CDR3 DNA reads TGCGCCAGCCGAACCGGGACAGGGACAGAGACCCAGTACTTC.

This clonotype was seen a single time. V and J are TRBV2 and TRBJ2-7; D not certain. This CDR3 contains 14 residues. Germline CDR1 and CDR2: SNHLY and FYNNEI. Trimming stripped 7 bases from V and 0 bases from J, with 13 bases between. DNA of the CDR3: TGTGCCAGCAACGTCAACACCTTCTCCTACGAGCAGTACTTC. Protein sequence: CASNVNTFSYEQYF.

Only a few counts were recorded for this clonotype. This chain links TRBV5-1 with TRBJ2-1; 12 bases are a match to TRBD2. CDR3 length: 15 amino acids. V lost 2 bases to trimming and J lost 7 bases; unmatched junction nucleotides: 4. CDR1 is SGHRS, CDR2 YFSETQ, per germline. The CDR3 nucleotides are TGCGCCAGCAGCTTTTCTAGCGGGGGGGCGAATGAGCAGTTCTTC. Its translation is CASSFSSGGANEQFF.

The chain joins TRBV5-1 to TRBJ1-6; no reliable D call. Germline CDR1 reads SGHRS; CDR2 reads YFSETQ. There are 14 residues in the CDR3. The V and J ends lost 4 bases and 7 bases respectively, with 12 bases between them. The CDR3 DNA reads TGCGCCAGCAGCCTGGACGATCGGAATTCACCCCTCCACTTT. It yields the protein CASSLDDRNSPLHF. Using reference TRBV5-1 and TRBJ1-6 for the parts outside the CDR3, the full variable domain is KAGVTQTPRYLIKTRGQQVTLSCSPISGHRSVSWYQQTPGQGLQFLFEYFSETQRNKGNFPGRFSGRQFSNSRSEMNVSTLELGDSALYLCASSLDDRNSPLHFGNGTRLTVT.

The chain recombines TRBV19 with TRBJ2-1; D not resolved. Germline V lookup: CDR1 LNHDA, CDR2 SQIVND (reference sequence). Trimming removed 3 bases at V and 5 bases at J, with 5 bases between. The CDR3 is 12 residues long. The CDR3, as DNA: TGTGCCAGTAGTATTTCTAACAATGAGCAGTTCTTC. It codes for CASSISNNEQFF.

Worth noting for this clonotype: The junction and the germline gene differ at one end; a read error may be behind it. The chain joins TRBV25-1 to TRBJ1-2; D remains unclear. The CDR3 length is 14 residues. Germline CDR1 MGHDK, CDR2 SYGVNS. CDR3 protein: CASSEYKGAYDYTF. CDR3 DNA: TGTGCCAGCAGTGAATATAAGGGAGCCTATGACTACACCTTC.

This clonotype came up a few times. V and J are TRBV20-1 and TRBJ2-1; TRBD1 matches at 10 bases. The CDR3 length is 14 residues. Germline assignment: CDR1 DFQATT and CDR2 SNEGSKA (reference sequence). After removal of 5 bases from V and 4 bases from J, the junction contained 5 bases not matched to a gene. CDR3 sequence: CSADPGQGYNEQFF. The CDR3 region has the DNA TGCAGTGCTGATCCGGGACAGGGGTACAATGAGCAGTTCTTC.

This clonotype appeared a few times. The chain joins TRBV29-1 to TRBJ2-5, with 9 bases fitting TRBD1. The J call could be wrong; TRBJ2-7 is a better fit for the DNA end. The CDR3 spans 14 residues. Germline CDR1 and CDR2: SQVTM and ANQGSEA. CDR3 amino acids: CSVAVTGGDYEQYF. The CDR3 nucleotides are TGCAGCGTTGCCGTGACAGGGGGGGACTACGAGCAGTACTTC.

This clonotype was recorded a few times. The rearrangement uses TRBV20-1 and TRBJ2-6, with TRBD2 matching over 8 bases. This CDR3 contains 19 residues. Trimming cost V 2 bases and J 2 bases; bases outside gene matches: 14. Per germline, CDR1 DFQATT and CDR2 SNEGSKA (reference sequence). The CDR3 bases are TGCAGTGCTAGAACCCTTTCGGGGGGGGTCTCACCTGGGGCCAACGTCCTGACTTTC. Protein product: CSARTLSGGVSPGANVLTF.

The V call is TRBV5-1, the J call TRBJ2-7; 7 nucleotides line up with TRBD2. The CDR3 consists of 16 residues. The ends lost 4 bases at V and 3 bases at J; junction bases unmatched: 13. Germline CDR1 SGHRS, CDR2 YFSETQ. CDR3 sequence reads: CASSRLLSGDHYEQYF. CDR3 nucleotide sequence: TGCGCCAGCAGCCGACTACTAAGCGGGGACCACTACGAGCAGTACTTC. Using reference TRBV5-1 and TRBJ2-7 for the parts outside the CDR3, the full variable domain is KAGVTQTPRYLIKTRGQQVTLSCSPISGHRSVSWYQQTPGQGLQFLFEYFSETQRNKGNFPGRFSGRQFSNSRSEMNVSTLELGDSALYLCASSRLLSGDHYEQYFGPGTRLTVT.

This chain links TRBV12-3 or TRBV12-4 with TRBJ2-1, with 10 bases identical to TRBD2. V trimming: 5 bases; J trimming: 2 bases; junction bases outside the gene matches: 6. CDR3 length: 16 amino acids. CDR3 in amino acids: CASSLSSGGAYNEQFF. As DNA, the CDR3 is TGTGCCAGCAGTCTGTCTAGCGGGGGCGCCTACAATGAGCAGTTCTTC.

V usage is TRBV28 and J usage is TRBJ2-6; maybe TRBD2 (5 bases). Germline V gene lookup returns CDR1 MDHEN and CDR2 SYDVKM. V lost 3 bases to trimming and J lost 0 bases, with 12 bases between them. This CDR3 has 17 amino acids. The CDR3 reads CASSLGMEVSGANVLTF. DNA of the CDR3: TGTGCCAGCAGTTTGGGGATGGAGGTCTCTGGGGCCAACGTCCTGACTTTC.

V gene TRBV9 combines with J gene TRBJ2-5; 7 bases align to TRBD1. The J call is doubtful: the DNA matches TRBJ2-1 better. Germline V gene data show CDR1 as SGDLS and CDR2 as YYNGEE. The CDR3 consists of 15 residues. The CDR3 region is CASSPRQGDQETQFF. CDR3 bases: TGTGCCAGCAGCCCCCGGCAGGGGGACCAAGAGACCCAGTTCTTC.

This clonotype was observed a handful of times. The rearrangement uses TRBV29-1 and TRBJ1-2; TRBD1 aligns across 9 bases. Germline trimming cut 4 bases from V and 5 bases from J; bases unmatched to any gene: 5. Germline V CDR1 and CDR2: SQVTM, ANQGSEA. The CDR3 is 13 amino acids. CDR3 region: CSVGLGQGYGYTF. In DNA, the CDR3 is TGCAGCGTTGGATTAGGACAGGGGTATGGCTACACCTTC.

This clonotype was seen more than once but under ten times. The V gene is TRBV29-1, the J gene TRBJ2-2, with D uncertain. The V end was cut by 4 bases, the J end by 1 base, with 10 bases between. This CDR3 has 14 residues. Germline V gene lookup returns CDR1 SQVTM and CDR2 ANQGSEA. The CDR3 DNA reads TGCAGCGTTGTCAGGACGGTGAACACCGGGGAGCTGTTTTTT. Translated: CSVVRTVNTGELFF.

The CDR3 DNA follows: TGTGCCAGCGGGGACTCTGGCACAGATACGCAGTATTTT. Translating it yields CASGDSGTDTQYF. The chain has TRBV6-5 and TRBJ2-3; D is possibly TRBD2 (6 bases). This CDR3 has 13 amino acids. V was trimmed by 8 bases and J by 1 base, leaving 10 bases between them. Germline V lookup: CDR1 MNHEY, CDR2 SVGAGI.

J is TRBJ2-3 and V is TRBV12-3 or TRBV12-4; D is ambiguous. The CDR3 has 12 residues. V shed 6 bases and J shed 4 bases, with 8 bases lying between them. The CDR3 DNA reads TGTGCCAGCAGGCTTTTCGCAGATACGCAGTATTTT. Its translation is CASRLFADTQYF.